This is a list of T cell receptor beta chains from one sample in a study of T cell responses to AZD1222 COVID-19 vaccine. TCRdb keeps only in-frame clones here, not all; method: immunoSEQ multiplex PCR. Seen here are 200,000 or so clones, approximately 94% observed once, and the top ten hold roughly 1%. The sample was peripheral blood, taken on day 0 of MenACWY control vaccination. The receptors come from an adult in good health. Both conserved end residues are part of each CDR3. D genes are given only for firm matches. Part of the rows lack a size; the others show once, few, many or a class for expanded clones.

NA NA TRBJ1-2 TRBV19 CASTQVNYGYTF TGTGCCAGTACTCAGGTTAACTATGGCTACACCTTC
TRBD1 once TRBJ2-1 TRBV19 CASSLDRGDEQFF TGTGCCAGTAGTCTTGACAGGGGCGATGAGCAGTTCTTC
NA NA TRBJ2-2 TRBV5-6 CASSLKARSFTGELFF TGTGCCAGCAGCTTGAAGGCGAGGTCCTTCACCGGGGAGCTGTTTTTT
NA NA TRBJ2-2 TRBV29-1 CSVTPGFDTGELFF TGCAGCGTGACCCCAGGGTTTGACACCGGGGAGCTGTTTTTT
NA NA TRBJ2-7 TRBV11-2 CASSTPQEYEQYF TGTGCCAGCAGCACCCCTCAGGAATACGAGCAGTACTTC
NA NA TRBJ1-3 TRBV6-5 CASSSAGSGNTIYF TGTGCCAGCAGTTCGGCGGGCTCTGGAAACACCATATATTTT
TRBD2 NA TRBJ2-3 TRBV5-4 CASSLGLAGGRADTQYF TGTGCCAGCAGCTTGGGACTAGCGGGGGGTAGGGCAGATACGCAGTATTTT
NA once TRBJ2-7 TRBV28 CASRTSGVLYEQYF TGTGCCAGCAGGACTTCGGGTGTTCTGTACGAGCAGTACTTC
NA NA TRBJ1-5 TRBV19 CASSIDPSQPQHF TGTGCCAGTAGTATAGACCCGAGTCAGCCCCAGCATTTT
NA NA TRBJ1-4 TRBV6-5 CASRGRRDSNEKLFF TGTGCCAGCAGGGGACGCCGGGACTCAAATGAAAAACTGTTTTTT
TRBD1 NA TRBJ1-2 TRBV19 CASSPIPGQFLVGGYTF TGTGCCAGTAGCCCGATTCCGGGACAGTTTTTGGTCGGTGGCTACACCTTC
TRBD2 NA TRBJ2-5 TRBV7-3 CASSLRPSGVETQYF TGTGCCAGCAGCTTAAGGCCTAGCGGGGTAGAGACCCAGTACTTC
NA NA TRBJ1-1 TRBV12-5 CASGLGGRTEAFF TGTGCTAGTGGTTTGGGGGGGCGGACTGAAGCTTTCTTT
TRBD1 NA TRBJ2-2 TRBV7-6 CASSQQGGNTGELFF TGTGCCAGCAGTCAACAGGGGGGAAACACCGGGGAGCTGTTTTTT
NA NA TRBJ2-1 TRBV2 CASSQGSYNEQFF TGTGCCAGCAGCCAGGGCTCCTACAATGAGCAGTTCTTC